The clone carrying this TCR beta chain was seen many times. Its specificity is unknown. The data were obtained in a study of T cells after yellow fever vaccination. A universal primer site and UMIs were added as TCR cDNA was made by 5'RACE template switching. MiXCR was run by TCRdb on the 5' RACE reads, yielding one entry per CDR3 protein. The sample lists 110,000 or so distinct CDR3 sequences; 7.2% were seen once. This CDR3 spans 13 amino acids. Germline values: CDR1 SGHAT, CDR2 FQNNGV. Trimming left V 3 bases short and J 5 bases short, with 7 bases between. Study outcomes and limitations: Researchers report a weaker secondary response that nonetheless peaked faster, day 5 versus 15. Subsequent to the booster, the majority of primary-vaccination clones reappeared (around 96% CD4, about 90% CD8). The bulk population could contribute abundant contaminating clonotypes to FACS-sorted repertoires.

The J gene is TRBJ1-4, the V gene TRBV11-2; D unresolved. The sample in question was CD4+ T cells sorted from PBMCs, obtained approximately 47 days after the first yellow fever vaccination. The sequence was obtained from a young man who received the YFV17D yellow fever vaccine. CDR3 in amino acids: CASSLVLNEKLFF. The DNA for the CDR3 is TGTGCCAGCAGCTTGGTCCTGAATGAAAAACTGTTTTTT.